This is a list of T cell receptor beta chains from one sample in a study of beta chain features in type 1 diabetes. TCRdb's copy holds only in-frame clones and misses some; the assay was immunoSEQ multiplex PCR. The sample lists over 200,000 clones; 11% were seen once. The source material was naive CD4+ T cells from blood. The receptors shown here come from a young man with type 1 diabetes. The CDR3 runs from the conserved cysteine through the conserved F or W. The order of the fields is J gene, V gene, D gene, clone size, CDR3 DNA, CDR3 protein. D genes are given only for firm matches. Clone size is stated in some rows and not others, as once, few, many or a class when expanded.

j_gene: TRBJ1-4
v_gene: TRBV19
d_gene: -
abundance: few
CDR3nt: TGTGCCAGTAGGCCCCCGGGATCAACTAATGAAAAACTGTTTTTT
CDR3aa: CASRPPGSTNEKLFF

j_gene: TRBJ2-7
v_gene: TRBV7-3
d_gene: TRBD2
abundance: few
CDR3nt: TGTGCCAGCAGCCGTAGCGGGGGGAGCTCCTACGAGCAGTACTTC
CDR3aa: CASSRSGGSSYEQYF

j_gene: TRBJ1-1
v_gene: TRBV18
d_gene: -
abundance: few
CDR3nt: TGTGCCAGCTCACCCCCGGCGGACACTGAAGCTTTCTTT
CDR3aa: CASSPPADTEAFF

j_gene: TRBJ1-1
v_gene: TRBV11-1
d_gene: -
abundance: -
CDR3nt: TGTGCCAGCAGCTTCGGACGGGAGAACACTGAAGCTTTCTTT
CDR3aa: CASSFGRENTEAFF

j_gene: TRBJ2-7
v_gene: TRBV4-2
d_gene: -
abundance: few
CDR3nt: TGTGCCAGCAGCCAAGAAATCACCGGGAGTAACTACGAGCAGTACTTC
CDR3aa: CASSQEITGSNYEQYF

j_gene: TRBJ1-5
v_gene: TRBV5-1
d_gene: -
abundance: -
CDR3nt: TGCGCCAGCAGCTTGGACGGTTATAGCAATCAGCCCCAGCATTTT
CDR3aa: CASSLDGYSNQPQHF

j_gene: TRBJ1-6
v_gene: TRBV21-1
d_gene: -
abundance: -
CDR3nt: TGTGCCAGCAGGACTGGGGCGTATAATTCACCCCTCCACTTT
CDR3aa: CASRTGAYNSPLHF

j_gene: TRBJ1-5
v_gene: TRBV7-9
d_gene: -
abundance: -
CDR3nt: TGTGCCAGCAGCCCCGGCGGTTTTGGCAATCAGCCCCAGCATTTT
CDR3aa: CASSPGGFGNQPQHF

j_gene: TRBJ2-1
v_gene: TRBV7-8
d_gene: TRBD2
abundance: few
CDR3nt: TGTGCCAGCAGCTACGCCGGGGGGGAGCAGTTCTTC
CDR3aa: CASSYAGGEQFF

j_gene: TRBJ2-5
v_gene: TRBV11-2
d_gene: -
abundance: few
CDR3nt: TGTGCCAGCAGCTCCGAGCAGGGGCATCGGGAGACCCAGTACTTC
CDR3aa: CASSSEQGHRETQYF